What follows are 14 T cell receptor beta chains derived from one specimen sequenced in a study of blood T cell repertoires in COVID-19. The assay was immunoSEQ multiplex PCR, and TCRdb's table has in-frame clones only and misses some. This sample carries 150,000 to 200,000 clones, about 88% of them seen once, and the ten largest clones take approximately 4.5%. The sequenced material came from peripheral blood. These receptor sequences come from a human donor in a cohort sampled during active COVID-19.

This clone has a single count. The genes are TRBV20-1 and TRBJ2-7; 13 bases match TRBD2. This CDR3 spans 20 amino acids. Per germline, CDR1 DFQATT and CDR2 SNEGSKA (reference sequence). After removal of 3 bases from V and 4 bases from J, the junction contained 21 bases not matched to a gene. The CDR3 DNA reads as TGCAGTGCTAGTGGACAGGCGACACTAGCGGGGGGGCCTAGAAGTTACGAGCAGTACTTC. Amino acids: CSASGQATLAGGPRSYEQYF.

The CDR3 bases are TGTGCCAGCAGCCAAGGTCAGGATAATTCACCCCTCCACTTT. This sequence encodes CASSQGQDNSPLHF. The chain couples TRBV3-1 (or the pseudogene TRBV3-2) to TRBJ1-6, with D uncertain. Deletions cut 1 base from V and 5 bases from J, with 6 bases between. The CDR3 has 14 amino acids. CDR1 is LGHDT, CDR2 YNNKEL, per germline (reference sequence).

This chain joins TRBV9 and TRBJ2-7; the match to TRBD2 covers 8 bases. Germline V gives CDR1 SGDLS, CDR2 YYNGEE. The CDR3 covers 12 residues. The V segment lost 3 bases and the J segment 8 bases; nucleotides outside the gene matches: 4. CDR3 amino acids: CASSGSGDKQYF. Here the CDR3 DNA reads TGTGCCAGCAGCGGTAGCGGGGACAAGCAGTACTTC. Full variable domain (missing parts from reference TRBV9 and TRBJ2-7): DSGVTQTPKHLITATGQRVTLRCSPRSGDLSVYWYQQSLDQGLQFLIQYYNGEERAKGNILERFSAQQFPDLHSELNLSSLELGDSALYFCASSGSGDKQYFGPGTRLTVT.

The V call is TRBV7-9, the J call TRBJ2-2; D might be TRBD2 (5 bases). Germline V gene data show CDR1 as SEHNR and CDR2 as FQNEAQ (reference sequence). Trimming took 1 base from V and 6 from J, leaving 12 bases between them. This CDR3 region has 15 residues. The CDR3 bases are TGTGCCAGCAGCTTAGAACTAGTTCGGGCCGGGGAGCTGTTTTTT. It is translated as CASSLELVRAGELFF.

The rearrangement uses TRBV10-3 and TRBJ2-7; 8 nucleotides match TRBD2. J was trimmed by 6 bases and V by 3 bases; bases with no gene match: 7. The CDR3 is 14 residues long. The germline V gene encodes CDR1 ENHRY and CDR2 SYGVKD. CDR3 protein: CAISETRLALEQYF. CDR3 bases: TGTGCCATCAGTGAAACTCGACTAGCGCTCGAGCAGTACTTC.

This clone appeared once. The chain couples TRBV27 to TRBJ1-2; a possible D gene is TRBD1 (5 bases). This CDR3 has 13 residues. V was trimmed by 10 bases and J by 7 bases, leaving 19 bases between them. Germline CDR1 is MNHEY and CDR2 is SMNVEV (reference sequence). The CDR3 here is CATPRQISCGYTF. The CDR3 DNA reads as TGTGCCACCCCCCGACAGATTTCTTGTGGCTACACCTTC.

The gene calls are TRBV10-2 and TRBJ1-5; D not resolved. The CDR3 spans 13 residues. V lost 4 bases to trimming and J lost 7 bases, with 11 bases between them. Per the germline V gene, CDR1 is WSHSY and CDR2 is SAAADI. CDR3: CASSVGEVQPQHF. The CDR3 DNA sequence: TGCGCCAGCAGTGTCGGGGAGGTCCAGCCCCAGCATTTT.

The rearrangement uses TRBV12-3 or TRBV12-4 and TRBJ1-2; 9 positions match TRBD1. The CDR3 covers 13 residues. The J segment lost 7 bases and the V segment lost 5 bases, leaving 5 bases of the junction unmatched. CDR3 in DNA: TGTGCCAGCAGTCCACAGGGGGCGCGTGGCTACACCTTC. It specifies CASSPQGARGYTF.

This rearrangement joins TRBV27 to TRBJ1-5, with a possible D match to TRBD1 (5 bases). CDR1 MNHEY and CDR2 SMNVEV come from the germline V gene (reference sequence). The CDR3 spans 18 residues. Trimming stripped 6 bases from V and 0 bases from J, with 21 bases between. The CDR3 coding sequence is TGTGCCAGCAGCCCCTTCCCGACAGCGATGTATAGCAATCAGCCCCAGCATTTT. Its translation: CASSPFPTAMYSNQPQHF.

The CDR3 loop reads CASSEEGGGQPQHF. DNA of the CDR3: TGTGCCAGCAGTGAAGAGGGTGGCGGGCAGCCCCAGCATTTT. The rearrangement joins TRBV2 to TRBJ1-5; D ambiguous. V lost 1 base and J lost 7, with 11 bases in between. Germline CDR1 reads SNHLY; CDR2 reads FYNNEI. The CDR3 is made up of 14 amino acids.

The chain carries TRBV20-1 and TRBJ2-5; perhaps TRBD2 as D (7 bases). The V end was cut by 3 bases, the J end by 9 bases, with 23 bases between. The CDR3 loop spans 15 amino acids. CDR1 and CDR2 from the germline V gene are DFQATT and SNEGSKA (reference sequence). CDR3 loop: CSASSSPSGRGAQYF. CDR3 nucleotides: TGCAGTGCTAGTTCGTCGCCTAGCGGAAGGGGGGCCCAGTACTTC.

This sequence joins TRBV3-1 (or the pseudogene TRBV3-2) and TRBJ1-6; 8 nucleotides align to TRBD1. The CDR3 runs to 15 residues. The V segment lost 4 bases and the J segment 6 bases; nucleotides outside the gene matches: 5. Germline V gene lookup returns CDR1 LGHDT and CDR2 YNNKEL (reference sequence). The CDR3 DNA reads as TGTGCCAGCAGCCTTAGCGGACAGGGTAATTCACCCCTCCACTTT. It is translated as CASSLSGQGNSPLHF.

The CDR3 loop reads CASSLDAGARGNTIYF. For the CDR3, the DNA is TGTGCCAGCAGCTTGGATGCGGGGGCGAGAGGAAACACCATATATTTT. The gene calls are TRBV5-4 and TRBJ1-3; a possible D gene is TRBD1 (6 bases). CDR3 size: 16 residues. CDR1 is SGHNT, CDR2 YYREEE, per germline (reference sequence). Trimming pared 0 bases from V and 4 bases from J, leaving 14 bases between. Filled out from reference TRBV5-4 and TRBJ1-3, the complete variable domain reads ETGVTQSPTHLIKTRGQQVTLRCSSQSGHNTVSWYQQALGQGPQFIFQYYREEENGRGNFPPRFSGLQFPNYSSELNVNALELDDSALYLCASSLDAGARGNTIYFGEGSWLTVV.

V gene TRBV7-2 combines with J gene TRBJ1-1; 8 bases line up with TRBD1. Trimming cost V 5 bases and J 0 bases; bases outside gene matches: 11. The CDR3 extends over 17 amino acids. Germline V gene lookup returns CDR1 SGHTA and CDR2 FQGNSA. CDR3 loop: CASSPDRGRILNTEAFF. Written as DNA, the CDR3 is TGTGCCAGCAGCCCCGACAGGGGAAGGATACTGAACACTGAAGCTTTCTTT.